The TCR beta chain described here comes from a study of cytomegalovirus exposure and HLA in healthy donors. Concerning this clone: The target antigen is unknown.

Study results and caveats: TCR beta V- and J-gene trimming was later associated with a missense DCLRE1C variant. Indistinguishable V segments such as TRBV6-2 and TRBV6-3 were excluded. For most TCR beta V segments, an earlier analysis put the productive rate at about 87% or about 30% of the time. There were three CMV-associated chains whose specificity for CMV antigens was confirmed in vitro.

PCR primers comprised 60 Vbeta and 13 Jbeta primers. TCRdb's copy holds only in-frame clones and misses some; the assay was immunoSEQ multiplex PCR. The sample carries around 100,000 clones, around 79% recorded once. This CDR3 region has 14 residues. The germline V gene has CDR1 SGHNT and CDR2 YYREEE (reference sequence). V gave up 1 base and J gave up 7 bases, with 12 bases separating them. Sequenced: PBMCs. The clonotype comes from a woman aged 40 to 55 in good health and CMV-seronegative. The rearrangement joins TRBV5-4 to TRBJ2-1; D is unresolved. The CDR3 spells CASSLYHGQNEQFF. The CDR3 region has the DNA TGTGCCAGCAGCTTGTATCATGGGCAGAATGAGCAGTTCTTC.